Shown below are 26 T cell receptor beta chains from a single sample sequenced in a study of blood T cell repertoires in COVID-19. Produced via immunoSEQ multiplex PCR; TCRdb's table is partial and in-frame only. The sample has around 290,000 clones, roughly 86% seen once. Input material: PBMCs or T cells enriched from blood (not recorded which). The receptors stem from a woman aged 18-29 years who had recovered from COVID-19.

In this sample, this clone turned up a few times. This chain connects TRBV12-3 or TRBV12-4 to TRBJ1-1; D remains ambiguous. This CDR3 region has 13 residues. The V end lost 7 bases, the J end lost 4 bases, and 13 bases lay between the germline ends. The CDR3 nucleotides read TGTGCCAGCAACCCGGTGGCGGGCACTGAAGCTTTCTTT. This encodes CASNPVAGTEAFF.

This chain's CDR3 is CASSFGGSGETQYF. The CDR3, as DNA: TGTGCCAGCAGCTTTGGGGGCAGCGGAGAGACCCAGTACTTC. The chain has TRBV5-6 and TRBJ2-5, with D perhaps TRBD1 (6 bases). CDR1 and CDR2 from the germline V gene are SGHDT and YYEEEE. The CDR3 is 14 amino acids. V was cut by 2 bases and J by 4 bases, with 12 bases left in between.

V and J are TRBV28 and TRBJ2-5; D is possibly TRBD2 (5 bases). Germline V CDR1 and CDR2: MDHEN, SYDVKM. The CDR3 is 16 residues long. Trimming took 5 bases from V and 7 from J, leaving 23 bases between them. CDR3 bases: TGTGCCAGCAGTCCATATCCGGTGTCGGGGAAGGGGACCCAGTACTTC. Protein sequence: CASSPYPVSGKGTQYF.

The chain uses TRBV6-1 and TRBJ2-7; 8 bases match TRBD1. CDR1 is MNHNS and CDR2 is SASEGT in the germline V gene. CDR3 length: 14 amino acids. With V trimmed by 2 bases and J by 3 bases, 3 bases remained unmatched. CDR3 sequence (DNA): TGTGCCAGCAGTGAACAGGGGGCCCGCTACGAGCAGTACTTC. Translating gives CASSEQGARYEQYF.

The V call is TRBV11-2, the J call TRBJ1-2, with D tentatively TRBD1 (6 bases). The CDR3 spans 17 residues. Trimming took 5 bases from V and 3 from J, leaving 22 bases between them. Germline loops: CDR1 SGHAT, CDR2 FQNNGV. The chain's CDR3 is CASSPHLGQGIYYGYTF. The CDR3 region has the DNA TGTGCCAGCAGCCCACACCTAGGGCAGGGGATATACTATGGCTACACCTTC.

This clone was counted many times. Other DNA variants within this sample encode the same CDR3. V and J are TRBV15 and TRBJ2-7; D unclear. There are 12 residues in the CDR3. V dropped 1 base and J dropped 6 bases, with 7 bases sitting between them. Per the germline V gene, CDR1 is LNHNV and CDR2 is YYDKDF (reference sequence). The CDR3 loop is CATSRGASEQYF. For the CDR3, the DNA is TGTGCCACCAGCAGAGGGGCTTCCGAGCAGTACTTC.

This clone was found once. This rearrangement joins TRBV7-2 to TRBJ1-2; TRBD1 matches at 8 bases. Trimming took 5 bases from V and 5 from J; bases not matched to a gene: 13. The germline V gene has CDR1 SGHTA and CDR2 FQGNSA. The CDR3 extends over 16 amino acids. CDR3 sequence: CASSIRTGMRWYGYTF. CDR3 DNA: TGTGCCAGCAGCATACGGACAGGGATGAGATGGTATGGCTACACCTTC.

V is TRBV15 and J is TRBJ2-1; 9 positions match TRBD2. The CDR3 totals 18 residues. V lost 1 base to trimming and J lost 4 bases; unmatched junction nucleotides: 11. The germline gives CDR1 LNHNV, CDR2 YYDKDF (reference sequence). The CDR3 sequence: CATSRANPTSGRYNEQFF. As DNA, the CDR3 is TGTGCCACCAGCAGAGCTAATCCGACTAGCGGTAGATACAATGAGCAGTTCTTC.

The chain recombines TRBV5-1 with TRBJ1-2; D is unclear. This CDR3 contains 15 residues. V lost 5 bases, J lost 5 bases, and 19 bases lay in between. Germline CDR1 reads SGHRS; CDR2 reads YFSETQ. The CDR3 bases are TGCGCCAGCAGGGGTTCGGATAACAGCCATTATGGCTACACCTTC. It codes for CASRGSDNSHYGYTF.

CDR3 nucleotides: TGCGCCAGCACAACGGGGGTGACAGATACGCAGTATTTT. This codes for CASTTGVTDTQYF. The chain couples TRBV5-1 to TRBJ2-3, with D maybe TRBD2 (6 bases). Trimming removed 6 bases from V and 3 bases from J, with 11 bases in between. There are 13 residues in the CDR3. CDR1 is SGHRS, CDR2 YFSETQ, per germline.

The rearrangement uses TRBV6-1 and TRBJ2-7, with a tentative D call TRBD1 (5 bases). V was pared by 2 bases and J by 1 base, with 9 bases between. The germline CDR1 and CDR2 sequences are MNHNS and SASEGT. The CDR3 consists of 14 residues. CDR3 sequence reads: CASSEQGSSYEQYF. The CDR3 DNA reads as TGTGCCAGCAGTGAACAGGGCTCATCCTACGAGCAGTACTTC.

This chain joins TRBV28 and TRBJ1-2; D is possibly TRBD1 (5 bases). Germline loops: CDR1 MDHEN, CDR2 SYDVKM. V lost 2 bases, J lost 4 bases, and 11 bases lay in between. The CDR3 contains 14 residues. The DNA for the CDR3 is TGTGCCAGCAGTTTAGACGACAGATCCTATGGCTACACCTTC. This translates into CASSLDDRSYGYTF.

The CDR3 reads CASSEVFLSGNTIYF. CDR3 DNA: TGTGCCAGCAGTGAAGTATTTTTGTCTGGAAACACCATATATTTT. The V gene is TRBV2, the J gene TRBJ1-3, with D hard to call. The CDR3 totals 15 residues. Looked up from germline, CDR1 is SNHLY and CDR2 is FYNNEI. Trimming removed 1 base from V and 1 base from J, with 8 bases in between. Full variable domain (outside the CDR3, taken from reference TRBV2 and TRBJ1-3): EPEVTQTPSHQVTQMGQEVILRCVPISNHLYFYWYRQILGQKVEFLVSFYNNEISEKSEIFDDQFSVERPDGSNFTLKIRSTKLEDSAMYFCASSEVFLSGNTIYFGEGSWLTVV.

The chain recombines TRBV29-1 with TRBJ2-3, with D perhaps matching TRBD2 (6 bases). V lost 5 bases, J lost 5 bases, and 14 bases lay in between. The CDR3 runs 13 residues. Per the germline V gene, CDR1 is SQVTM and CDR2 is ANQGSEA. The CDR3 DNA follows: TGCAGCGTTTCCCGGACTAATTTAGATACGCAGTATTTT. Amino acid sequence: CSVSRTNLDTQYF.

This chain connects TRBV7-9 to TRBJ2-7; TRBD2 matches at 10 bases. The CDR3 sequence is 17 residues long. V gave up 2 bases and J gave up 2 bases; unmatched junction bases: 9. Per germline, CDR1 SEHNR and CDR2 FQNEAQ (reference sequence). In DNA form, the CDR3 reads TGTGCCAGCAGCTTATGGAGGCAGCGGGAGGGCCCCTACGAGCAGTACTTC. Translation: CASSLWRQREGPYEQYF.

This rearrangement joins TRBV11-2 to TRBJ2-7, with D possibly being TRBD1 (5 bases). V gave up 0 bases and J gave up 6 bases, with 12 bases separating them. The CDR3 runs to 14 residues. Germline-derived CDR1 and CDR2 are SGHAT and FQNNGV. In DNA, the CDR3 is TGTGCCAGCAGCTTAGATCTATCTGGGGCCGAGCAGTACTTC. It translates to CASSLDLSGAEQYF.

This chain joins TRBV15 and TRBJ2-7; the D gene is possibly TRBD1 (7 bases). The CDR3 has 15 amino acids. V was trimmed by 5 bases and J by 1 base, leaving 15 bases between them. CDR1 and CDR2 from the germline V gene are LNHNV and YYDKDF (reference sequence). CDR3 sequence reads: CATSLEAGGSYEQYF. The CDR3 region has the DNA TGTGCCACCAGCTTAGAGGCAGGGGGGTCCTACGAGCAGTACTTC.

The V and J genes are TRBV5-6 and TRBJ2-7; 7 bases map to TRBD1. The V gene's germline CDR1 is SGHDT and CDR2 YYEEEE. Germline trimming cut 1 base from V and 3 bases from J; bases unmatched to any gene: 4. There are 14 residues in the CDR3. CDR3 region: CASSLRDSYYEQYF. As DNA, the CDR3 is TGTGCCAGCAGCTTGAGGGACAGTTACTACGAGCAGTACTTC.

The J gene is TRBJ2-7, the V gene TRBV3-1 (or the pseudogene TRBV3-2); 10 nucleotides align to TRBD2. The CDR3 is made up of 16 amino acids. The germline gives CDR1 LGHDT, CDR2 YNNKEL (reference sequence). V lost 1 base to trimming and J lost 3 bases; unmatched junction nucleotides: 6. CDR3 DNA sequence: TGTGCCAGCAGCCAAGGGCTAGCGGGAGTTCACTACGAGCAGTACTTC. It encodes CASSQGLAGVHYEQYF.

This chain connects TRBV7-2 to TRBJ1-2; 8 bases fit TRBD1. Germline lookup yields CDR1 SGHTA and CDR2 FQGNSA. This CDR3 has 16 residues. V lost 4 bases to trimming and J lost 4 bases; unmatched junction nucleotides: 11. The CDR3 loop reads CASSSRTGGWFYGYTF. CDR3 nucleotides: TGTGCCAGCAGCTCCCGTACAGGGGGTTGGTTCTATGGCTACACCTTC.

The genes are TRBV12-3 or TRBV12-4 and TRBJ1-1, with a possible D match to TRBD1 (5 bases). The V end was cut by 6 bases, the J end by 10 bases, with 12 bases between. The CDR3 extends over 11 amino acids. The chain's CDR3 is CASRGGGGAFF. The CDR3 DNA reads TGTGCCAGCAGGGGAGGCGGGGGAGCTTTCTTT.

The V gene is TRBV27, the J gene TRBJ1-2, with D possibly being TRBD1 (6 bases). Per germline, CDR1 MNHEY and CDR2 SMNVEV (reference sequence). The CDR3 sequence is 15 residues long. V lost 10 bases and J 4 bases, leaving 22 bases between the germline ends. The CDR3 loop reads CATKRQPGQGYGYTF. DNA for the CDR3: TGTGCCACCAAAAGACAACCGGGACAAGGCTATGGCTACACCTTC.

This chain links TRBV5-8 with TRBJ2-7, with 7 nucleotides matching TRBD2. CDR1 is SGHTS, CDR2 YDEGEE, per germline. Germline trimming cut 2 bases from V and 0 bases from J; bases unmatched to any gene: 8. This CDR3 comprises 16 residues. CDR3 sequence reads: CASSFKFGDYSYEQYF. In DNA form, the CDR3 reads TGTGCCAGCAGCTTTAAATTTGGGGACTACTCCTACGAGCAGTACTTC. Supplemented by reference TRBV5-8 and TRBJ2-7, the full variable domain reads EAGVTQSPTHLIKTRGQQATLRCSPISGHTSVYWYQQALGLGLQFLLWYDEGEERNRGNFPPRFSGRQFPNYSSELNVNALELEDSALYLCASSFKFGDYSYEQYFGPGTRLTVT.

The chain employs TRBV28 and TRBJ1-4; 11 positions agree with TRBD1. This CDR3 spans 13 amino acids. V shed 7 bases, J shed 7 bases, and the junction held 2 bases outside the gene matches. Germline V gene lookup returns CDR1 MDHEN and CDR2 SYDVKM. CDR3 amino acids: CASKGQGVEKLFF. In DNA form, the CDR3 reads TGTGCCAGCAAGGGACAGGGGGTTGAAAAACTGTTTTTT.

This chain links TRBV19 with TRBJ1-1; D might be TRBD1 (6 bases). The CDR3 is made up of 15 amino acids. V was shortened by 4 bases and J by 5 bases, with 17 bases between the two germline ends. Germline V gene sequence: CDR1 LNHDA, CDR2 SQIVND (reference sequence). Written as DNA, the CDR3 is TGTGCCAGTAGTACACAGGGAAGGTGGGGAACTGAAGCTTTCTTT. Translated, it gives CASSTQGRWGTEAFF.

The rearrangement links TRBV4-3 to TRBJ2-7; D perhaps matches TRBD2 (6 bases). The CDR3 runs to 16 residues. V was trimmed by 3 bases and J by 1 base, leaving 16 bases between them. Germline CDR1 is LGHNA and CDR2 is YSLEER. The chain's CDR3 is CASSQIWSSASYEQYF. CDR3 DNA sequence: TGCGCCAGCAGCCAGATTTGGTCTAGCGCTTCCTACGAGCAGTACTTC.